The sequence of this T cell receptor (beta chain) was determined in a study of vaccination effects on CD4 cells after COVID-19. This table comes from immunoSEQ multiplex PCR, and its TCRdb copy is limited to in-frame clones, with some not included. The sample contains 50,000 to 75,000 clones, 75% to 85% of which appear only once. Expansion of antigen-specific CD4+ T cells with viral peptide pools was carried out by the ViraFEST assay before sequencing. At the end of more than 8 days of culture, CD4+ T cells were isolated. This clone is termed medium-sized. The antigen is unknown. The CDR3 runs 14 residues. V lost 4 bases and J lost 3, with 10 bases in between. CDR1 is KGHSH and CDR2 is LQKENI in the germline V gene.

Sequences were derived from CD4+ T cells from PBMCs cultured with HCoV-229E spike peptides, sampled before COVID-19 vaccination. This receptor was obtained from a human donor who received a COVID-19 vaccine. The rearrangement links TRBV18 to TRBJ1-5, with D perhaps TRBD1 (5 bases). In DNA, the CDR3 is TGTGCCAGCTCACTGGACACATTCAATCAGCCCCAGCATTTT. Translated: CASSLDTFNQPQHF.